The 10 T cell receptor beta chains given below trace back to one sample, sequenced in a study of Ad26.COV2.S vaccination and SARS-CoV-2 variants. Treatment of the sample: some 20 received Ad26.COV2.S at low or high dose, single or two shots; roughly five received placebo; per-sample allocation not given. Collection of samples fell on day 63 after the first vaccine or placebo injection. Sequencing was performed with immunoSEQ multiplex PCR; in TCRdb, only in-frame clones are kept and a portion is missing. This sample yields more than 300,000 clones, of which 88% are seen a single time; around 6.6% belongs to the top ten. This sample comprised peripheral blood, obtained in a trial of Ad26.COV2.S vaccine versus placebo. Source of these receptors: a person between 18 and 60 years old who received the Ad26.COV2.S COVID-19 vaccine or a placebo.

The gene calls are TRBV5-1 and TRBJ1-5; no definite D call. Trimming removed 1 base from V and 7 bases from J, with 6 bases in between. The germline CDR1 and CDR2 sequences are SGHRS and YFSETQ. The CDR3 covers 12 residues. CDR3 DNA: TGCGCCAGCAGCTTGATCTCACAGCCCCAGCATTTT. Protein sequence: CASSLISQPQHF. Complete variable domain (other parts from reference TRBV5-1 and TRBJ1-5): KAGVTQTPRYLIKTRGQQVTLSCSPISGHRSVSWYQQTPGQGLQFLFEYFSETQRNKGNFPGRFSGRQFSNSRSEMNVSTLELGDSALYLCASSLISQPQHFGDGTRLSIL.

The genes are TRBV9 and TRBJ2-5, with 10 bases fitting TRBD2. CDR3 length: 16 residues. V was pared by 0 bases and J by 2 bases, with 4 bases of the junction left unmatched. Per germline, CDR1 SGDLS and CDR2 YYNGEE. CDR3 in amino acids: CASSVGSGGPQETQYF. CDR3 sequence (DNA): TGTGCCAGCAGCGTAGGTAGCGGGGGGCCTCAAGAGACCCAGTACTTC.

This clone appeared once. The identical CDR3 is also encoded by other nucleotide sequences in the sample. This sequence joins TRBV3-1 (or the pseudogene TRBV3-2) and TRBJ1-5; 9 bases are a match to TRBD1. J gave up 6 bases and V 0 bases, and 6 bases lay outside the gene matches. The germline CDR1 and CDR2 sequences are LGHDT and YNNKEL (reference sequence). The CDR3 totals 16 residues. The CDR3 nucleotides read TGTGCCAGCAGCCAAGATTTAGGACAGGGGAGTCAGCCCCAGCATTTT. It specifies CASSQDLGQGSQPQHF.

This chain connects TRBV11-2 to TRBJ1-4; TRBD1 agrees at 7 bases. Germline V CDR1 and CDR2: SGHAT, FQNNGV. This CDR3 has 15 amino acids. J lost 4 bases, V lost 5 bases, and 7 bases had no gene match. CDR3 residues: CASSPRQGLNEKLFF. CDR3 DNA: TGTGCCAGCAGCCCCCGACAGGGACTTAATGAAAAACTGTTTTTT.

This clone was seen only once. The rearrangement joins TRBV6-6 to TRBJ2-1; TRBD1 matches 7 bases. The CDR3 runs to 18 residues. The germline CDR1 and CDR2 sequences are MNHNY and SVGAGI (reference sequence). J lost 5 bases, V lost 5 bases, and 18 bases had no gene match. CDR3 in amino acids: CASSLYPPGRQGNNEQFF. The CDR3 DNA reads as TGTGCCAGCAGTCTATACCCGCCCGGGCGACAGGGCAACAATGAGCAGTTCTTC.

V usage is TRBV18 and J usage is TRBJ1-2; D might be TRBD1 (5 bases). V was cut by 3 bases and J by 3 bases, with 11 bases left in between. The CDR3 length is 14 residues. Germline-derived CDR1 and CDR2 are KGHSH and LQKENI. The CDR3 region is CASSPTRGDYGYTF. The DNA of the CDR3 is TGTGCCAGCTCACCGACACGAGGGGACTATGGCTACACCTTC.

This chain joins TRBV29-1 and TRBJ2-3; 7 nucleotides align to TRBD2. The V gene's germline CDR1 is SQVTM and CDR2 ANQGSEA. The CDR3 sequence is 12 residues long. V dropped 7 bases and J dropped 5; count of bases not matched to a gene: 6. This CDR3 reads CSAVAGLDTQYF. CDR3 coding DNA: TGCAGCGCGGTAGCGGGTCTAGATACGCAGTATTTT.

The chain has TRBV4-1 and TRBJ2-2; D gene uncertain. CDR3 length: 14 residues. Germline-derived CDR1 and CDR2 are MGHRA and YSYEKL. Trimming removed 2 bases at V and 4 bases at J, with 8 bases between. The CDR3 spells CASSQPSGTGELFF. The CDR3 nucleotides read TGCGCCAGCAGCCAACCCAGTGGCACCGGGGAGCTGTTTTTT.

The table lists this clone with a count of one. The rearrangement uses TRBV14 and TRBJ1-2; unclear D gene. Germline CDR1 and CDR2: SGHDN and FVKESK. The V gene lost 4 bases and the J gene lost 2 bases, with 8 bases spanning the gap. CDR3 length: 13 residues. CDR3 in DNA: TGTGCCAGCAGCCCCGGACGGAACTATGGCTACACCTTC. Translating it yields CASSPGRNYGYTF.

V gene TRBV5-6 combines with J gene TRBJ1-5; TRBD1 agrees at 8 bases. This CDR3 contains 13 residues. The germline V gene encodes CDR1 SGHDT and CDR2 YYEEEE. With V trimmed by 2 bases and J by 7 bases, 2 bases remained unmatched. CDR3 sequence (DNA): TGTGCCAGCAGCTTCGGACAGGGCCAGCCCCAGCATTTT. Translated, it gives CASSFGQGQPQHF.